The source of this T cell receptor beta chain is a study of Graves' ophthalmopathy and Graves' hyperthyroidism. Study as a whole: Pretreatment peripheral blood was obtained at initial diagnosis.

Amplified TCR beta CDR3 regions were obtained using RNA transcripts as template. First-round RT-PCR with HTBI primers preceded a second-round multiplex PCR. One entry per CDR3 protein, called by TCRdb with MiXCR from the multiplex PCR reads. The data show over 650,000 distinct CDR3 sequences, with about 40% seen just once and 3% to 4% held by the top ten. All donors with ophthalmopathy were recorded as having moderate-to-severe activity, CAS ≥3, NOSPECS ≥4 and a duration under 3 months. PBMCs originated in approximately 9.1 ml of fresh peripheral blood. Input material: peripheral blood. The source of this sequence is an adult man with Graves' ophthalmopathy.

Here the CDR3 DNA reads TGTGCCAGCAGCTTGGGGACAGAAGACTATGGCTACACCTTC. Its translation: CASSLGTEDYGYTF. The J gene is TRBJ1-2, the V gene TRBV7-2, with 7 bases aligning to TRBD1. CDR3 length: 14 amino acids. Per the germline V gene, CDR1 is SGHTA and CDR2 is FQGNSA. With 3 bases clipped from V and 3 bases from J, the junction kept 4 bases outside the gene matches.